This T cell receptor beta chain was sequenced for a study of CD8+ T cells in alopecia areata. Across the whole study: Patients in the treated group were given tofacitinib by mouth, 5 to 10 mg twice a day. Study results and caveats: Patients shared TCRs less clearly than mice did, possibly owing to HLA. Normal scalp showed lower clonality than lesional scalp, especially alopecia totalis/universalis.

Once RNA had been extracted, it was reverse transcribed into cDNA to act as the sequencing template. Sequencing was performed with immunoSEQ multiplex PCR; in TCRdb, only in-frame clones are kept and a portion is missing. Of hundreds of thousands of clones listed, 50% to 60% were seen once; the top ten hold 0.4% to 0.55%. V shed 4 bases and J shed 1 base, with 8 bases lying between them. The length of the CDR3 is 13 residues. Germline CDR1 is PRHDT and CDR2 is FYEKMQ (reference sequence). As regards this clone: Antigen unknown.

The TCR was taken from a human donor with alopecia areata. The sequencing here drew on CD4+ T cells sorted from blood, taken at week 0. V gene TRBV13 combines with J gene TRBJ2-7; no clear D. CDR3 in DNA: TGTGCCAGCAGCTCTCTCATATCCTACGAGCAGTACTTC. It translates to CASSSLISYEQYF. The entire variable domain, with the rest obtained from reference TRBV13 and TRBJ2-7, is as follows: AAGVIQSPRHLIKEKRETATLKCYPIPRHDTVYWYQQGPGQDPQFLISFYEKMQSDKGSIPDRFSAQQFSDYHSELNMSSLELGDSALYFCASSSLISYEQYFGPGTRLTVT.